This TCR beta chain was sequenced for a study of Ad26.COV2.S vaccination and SARS-CoV-2 variants (TCRdb year 2021). Study-wide context: Vaccine-arm donors came from COV1001, a multicentre, randomized, double-blind, placebo-controlled phase I-IIa trial of Ad26.COV2.S in healthy adults. Ad26.COV2.S was given intramuscularly at 5x10^10 or 1x10^11 viral particles, as a single shot or as two shots 56 days apart. The specificity and breadth of SARS-CoV-2-reactive T cell receptors after Ad26.COV2.S vaccination were assessed by TCRbeta repertoire sequencing. The TCR-sequenced set comprised about 32 samples: some 20 Ad26.COV2.S vaccine recipients, 5 placebo recipients and 8 SARS-CoV-2 convalescent individuals. Trial participants were randomized into five groups of five, in which low-dose or high-dose Ad26.COV2.S was given once or twice, or placebo was given on both occasions. Throughout the experiments and outcome assessment, investigators stayed blinded to trial group allocation.

Overall study results and their limits: Substantial breadth of spike-specific CD8+ and CD4+ T cell responses was reported after vaccination. The authors noted that total T cell responses may have been underestimated by the TCR breadth and depth analyses. Vaccine and placebo recipients had comparable non-spike TCR breadth, which fits with the vaccine containing only spike. Ad26.COV2.S recipients had higher spike-specific TCR breadth than placebo recipients (P = 0.0014). The study was not powered for comparison of responses between vaccine doses or regimens.

The immunoSEQ Assay was the method used to sequence TCRbeta CDR3 regions. After extraction, genomic DNA underwent amplification by bias-controlled multiplex PCR, followed by high-throughput sequencing. Per the original workflow: To quantify the absolute abundance of every unique TCRbeta CDR3 region, sequences were collapsed and filtered. T cell fraction was estimated by normalizing TCRbeta template counts to usable DNA, with usable DNA measured through amplification of reference genes found in all nucleated cells. Repertoire TCRs were annotated as SARS-CoV-2-specific when V gene, CDR3 amino acid sequence and J gene were exactly matched to a known reactive TCR set. MIRA supplied the reference SARS-CoV-2 TCR set, which was filtered for enrichment in COVID-19-positive ImmuneCODE repertoires so that public or cross-reactive TCRs were removed. Using the MIRA antigens, annotated TCRs were further analysed by specific ORF or by position within an ORF. Breadth was defined as the number of annotated unique rearrangements divided by the total number of unique productive rearrangements, and depth was defined as the summed frequency of the annotated unique rearrangements. Two-sided Wilcoxon rank-sum tests were applied when comparing TCR breadth between groups. TCRdb took this table from immuneACCESS and kept in-frame rearrangements with V and J called. Such tables lack part of the clones; where checked against another copy, unresolved V genes explain under half of the gap, and the rest is unexplained. The V and J calls and the clone size are those of that table, but D and trimming were determined from the DNA. For this sample the table gives about 420,000 clones, of which approximately 90% were detected only once. Around 3.6% of the sample goes to the ten largest clones.

Sample treatment or condition, as interpreted from the label and publication: some 19 received Ad26.COV2.S at low or high dose, single or two shots; five or six received placebo; per-sample allocation not given. Repertoires of vaccine and placebo recipients were sequenced from samples taken on day 63 after the first injection. Between 29 July and 7 August 2020, Cohort 1b enrolled about 27 adults aged 18-55 years at one site in Boston, USA. Ad26.COV2.S consisted of a replication-incompetent adenovirus type 26 vector by which a prefusion-stabilized SARS-CoV-2 spike protein from the original Wuhan strain was expressed. Comments on this clone: Its antigen target is currently unknown. Base qualities are not recorded, but no much larger clone differs from it by a single base.

V sheds 5 bases and J sheds 5 bases, leaving 16 bases between their ends. The CDR3 covers 14 residues, taking in both the cysteine and the phenylalanine. The kept DNA is CDR3 alone, 42 bases in frame from the first base. CDR1 and CDR2 (LNHDA, SQIVND) derive from the germline V gene (reference sequence). The chain is encoded by TRBV19 joined to TRBJ2-7; the D gene could be TRBD1 or TRBD2, each one agreeing over 6 bases. Sequencing used peripheral blood, obtained in a trial of Ad26.COV2.S vaccine versus placebo. This TCR was recovered from a person between 18 and 60 years old who received the Ad26.COV2.S COVID-19 vaccine or a placebo. The CDR3 loop reads CASSPRGAHNEQYF. The DNA is as follows: TGTGCCAGTAGTCCAAGGGGGGCCCACAACGAGCAGTACTTC.